What follows are 4 T cell receptor beta chains derived from one specimen sequenced in a study of early T cells in non-severe SARS-CoV-2 infection. TCRdb re-derived calls from the 5' RACE reads in MiXCR, one entry per CDR3 protein. Counted here are approximately 62,000 distinct CDR3 sequences, under 15% occurring once; the ten biggest clones make up around 3.8%. Sequenced: whole blood. The source is an adult who was a healthcare worker with PCR-confirmed SARS-CoV-2 infection or an uninfected control (not recorded which).

Ten or more counts support this clonotype. The rearrangement uses TRBV2 and TRBJ1-1; no clear D gene. CDR1 and CDR2 from the germline V gene are SNHLY and FYNNEI. V was clipped by 6 bases and J by 7 bases, with 6 bases between them. CDR3 size: 10 residues. Here the CDR3 reads CASRAFEAFF. As DNA, the CDR3 is TGTGCCAGCAGGGCATTTGAAGCTTTCTTT.

The rearrangement joins TRBV28 to TRBJ2-5; 7 bases agree with TRBD1. The germline gives CDR1 MDHEN, CDR2 SYDVKM. The CDR3 extends over 16 amino acids. Trimming removed 5 bases from V and 2 bases from J; junction bases left unmatched: 11. Here the CDR3 DNA reads TGTGCCAGCAGTGCCTACTGGGACAGACGGCAAGAGACCCAGTACTTC. As protein: CASSAYWDRRQETQYF.

The chain is built from TRBV30 and TRBJ1-4, with 7 bases lining up with TRBD1. The length of the CDR3 is 14 residues. J was trimmed by 4 bases and V by 5 bases; bases with no gene match: 7. Germline assignment: CDR1 GTSNPN and CDR2 SVGIG (reference sequence). The CDR3: CAWADRRFNEKLFF. CDR3 sequence (DNA): TGTGCCTGGGCGGACAGGAGATTTAATGAAAAACTGTTTTTT.

This clonotype appeared a few times. The rearrangement uses TRBV14 and TRBJ2-3; TRBD1 agrees at 8 bases. The germline V gene encodes CDR1 SGHDN and CDR2 FVKESK. V gave up 4 bases and J gave up 1 base; unmatched junction bases: 4. The CDR3 loop spans 15 amino acids. The CDR3 coding sequence is TGTGCCAGCAGCCCCCCGGACAGGGGCACAGATACGCAGTATTTT. This encodes CASSPPDRGTDTQYF.